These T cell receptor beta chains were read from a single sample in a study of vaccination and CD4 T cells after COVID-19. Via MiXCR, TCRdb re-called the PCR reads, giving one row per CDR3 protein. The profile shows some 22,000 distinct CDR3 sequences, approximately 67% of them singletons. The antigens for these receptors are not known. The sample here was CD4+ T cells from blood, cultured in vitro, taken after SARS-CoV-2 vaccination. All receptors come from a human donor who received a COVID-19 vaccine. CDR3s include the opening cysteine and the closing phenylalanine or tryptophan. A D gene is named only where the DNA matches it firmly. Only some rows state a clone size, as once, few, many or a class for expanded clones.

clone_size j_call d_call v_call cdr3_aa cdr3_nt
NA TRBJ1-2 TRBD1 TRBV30 CAWRGDRGNYGYTF TGTGCCTGGAGAGGAGACAGGGGGAACTATGGCTACACCTTC
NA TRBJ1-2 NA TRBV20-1 CSASGGRNYGYTF TGCAGTGCTAGCGGAGGCCGAAACTATGGCTACACCTTC
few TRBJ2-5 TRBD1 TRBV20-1 CSARPDRGEETQYF TGCAGTGCTAGACCCGACAGGGGTGAAGAGACCCAGTACTTC
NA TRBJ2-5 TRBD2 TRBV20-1 CSARVMGGETQYF TGCAGTGCTAGAGTCATGGGGGGGGAGACCCAGTACTTC
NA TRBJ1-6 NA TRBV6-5 CASSLRSLSYNSPLHF TGTGCCAGCAGTTTGAGGTCCCTCTCCTATAATTCACCCCTCCACTTT
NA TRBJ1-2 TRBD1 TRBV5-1 CASSERQGGYGYTF TGCGCCAGCAGCGAACGACAGGGTGGCTATGGCTACACCTTC
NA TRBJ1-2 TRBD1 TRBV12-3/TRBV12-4 CASSPRDRGWVGYTF TGTGCCAGCAGTCCCCGGGACAGGGGATGGGTTGGCTACACCTTC
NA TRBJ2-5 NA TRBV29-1 CSVLRERVLQETQYF TGCAGCGTCCTCCGTGAAAGGGTCCTCCAAGAGACCCAGTACTTC
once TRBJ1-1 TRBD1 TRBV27 CASSLSGQGIF TGTGCCAGCAGTTTATCGGGACAGGGGATCTTT
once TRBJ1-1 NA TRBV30 CAWNDGRANTEAFF TGTGCCTGGAATGATGGGCGTGCTAACACTGAAGCTTTCTTT
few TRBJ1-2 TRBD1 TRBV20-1 CSAKTGTNYGYTF TGCAGTGCCAAGACAGGGACCAACTATGGCTACACCTTC
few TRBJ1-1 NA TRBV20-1 CSVAGVNTEAFF TGCAGTGTTGCAGGCGTGAACACTGAAGCTTTCTTT
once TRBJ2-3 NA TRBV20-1 CSARRRTTSTDTQYF TGCAGTGCTAGAAGGCGTACCACTAGCACAGATACGCAGTATTTT
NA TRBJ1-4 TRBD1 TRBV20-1 CSAYPGTGGLNEKLFF TGCAGTGCTTACCCCGGGACAGGGGGCCTAAATGAAAAACTGTTTTTT
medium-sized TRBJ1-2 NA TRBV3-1 CASSQVHYGYTF TGTGCCAGCAGCCAAGTGCACTATGGCTACACCTTC
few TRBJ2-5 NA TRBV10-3 CAISESGPETQYF TGTGCCATCAGTGAGTCAGGGCCAGAGACCCAGTACTTC
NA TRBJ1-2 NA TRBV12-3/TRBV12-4 CASSLGLTYGYTF TGTGCCAGCAGTTTGGGACTGACCTATGGCTACACCTTC
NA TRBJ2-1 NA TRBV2 CASNRDPNEQFF TGTGCCAGCAATAGGGATCCCAATGAGCAGTTCTTC
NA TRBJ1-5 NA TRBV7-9 CASSLDRGTNNQPQHF TGTGCCAGCAGCTTAGATCGGGGGACGAACAATCAGCCCCAGCATTTT
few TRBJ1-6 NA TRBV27 CASSLSWNSPLHF TGTGCCAGCAGTTTATCTTGGAATTCACCCCTCCACTTT
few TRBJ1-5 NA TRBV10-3 CAISEGQGGVYSNQPQHF TGTGCCATCAGTGAGGGGCAGGGAGGGGTTTATAGCAATCAGCCCCAGCATTTT
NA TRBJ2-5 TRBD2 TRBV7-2 CASSPTGLAGGRETQYF TGTGCCAGCAGTCCCACTGGACTAGCGGGGGGGCGAGAGACCCAGTACTTC
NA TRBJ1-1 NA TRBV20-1 CSARGAGWGTEAFF TGCAGTGCTAGAGGGGCAGGGTGGGGCACTGAAGCTTTCTTT
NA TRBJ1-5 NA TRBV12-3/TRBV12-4 CASSLNGGSNQPQHF TGTGCCAGCAGCTTGAACGGGGGCAGCAATCAGCCCCAGCATTTT
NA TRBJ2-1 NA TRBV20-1 CSARSSGGVHSYNEQFF TGCAGTGCTAGATCATCGGGCGGGGTGCACTCCTACAATGAGCAGTTCTTC
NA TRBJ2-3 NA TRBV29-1 CSVEDRVRDTQYF TGCAGCGTTGAGGACCGGGTTAGGGATACGCAGTATTTT
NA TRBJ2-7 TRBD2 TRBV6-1 CATSFSGGAERNEQYF TGTGCCACCTCCTTCAGCGGGGGGGCCGAGAGGAACGAGCAGTACTTC
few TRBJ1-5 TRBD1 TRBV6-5 CASSSQGGNQPQHF TGTGCCAGCAGTTCACAGGGGGGCAATCAGCCCCAGCATTTT
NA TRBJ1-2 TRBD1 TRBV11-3 CASSFRDRVGYGYTF TGTGCCAGCAGCTTCCGGGACAGGGTGGGTTATGGCTACACCTTC
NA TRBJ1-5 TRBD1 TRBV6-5 CASSYLTGDNQPQHF TGTGCCAGCAGTTACCTGACAGGGGACAATCAGCCCCAGCATTTT
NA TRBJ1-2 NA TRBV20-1 CSAIQGGNYGYTF TGCAGTGCTATTCAGGGAGGTAACTATGGCTACACCTTC
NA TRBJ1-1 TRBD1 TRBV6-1 CASSTDRGDTEAFF TGTGCCAGCAGTACCGACAGGGGGGACACTGAAGCTTTCTTT
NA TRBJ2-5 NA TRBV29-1 CSVGSNQETQYF TGCAGCGTTGGGTCCAACCAAGAGACCCAGTACTTC
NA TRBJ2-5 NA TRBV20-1 CSAREGYETQYF TGCAGTGCTAGAGAAGGGTATGAGACCCAGTACTTC
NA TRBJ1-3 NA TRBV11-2 CASSYRRTPSGNTIYF TGTGCCAGCAGCTACCGCAGGACCCCTTCTGGAAACACCATATATTTT
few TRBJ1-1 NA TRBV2 CASRYRSNTEAFF TGTGCCAGCAGATACAGGTCCAACACTGAAGCTTTCTTT
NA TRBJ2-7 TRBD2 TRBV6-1 CASRREASGPYEQYF TGTGCCAGCAGGAGGGAGGCTAGCGGACCCTACGAGCAGTACTTC
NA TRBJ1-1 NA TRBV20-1 CSARGGAMHTEAFF TGCAGTGCTAGAGGGGGGGCTATGCACACTGAAGCTTTCTTT
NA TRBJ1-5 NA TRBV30 CAWSMGSNQPQHF TGTGCCTGGAGTATGGGTAGCAATCAGCCCCAGCATTTT
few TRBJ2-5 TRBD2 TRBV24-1 CATSDFRAGGLRETQYF TGTGCCACCAGTGATTTTAGGGCGGGGGGGCTTAGGGAGACCCAGTACTTC
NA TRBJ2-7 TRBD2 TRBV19 CASSSRGSKYEQYF TGTGCCAGTAGTTCGCGCGGGAGTAAGTACGAGCAGTACTTC